Sequencing of this T cell receptor beta chain was carried out in a study of T cells expressing NK-cell markers. Study-wide background: One of the eight sequenced donors was seronegative, whereas the other seven were HCMV-seropositive.

Germline V CDR1 and CDR2: MNHEY, SVGEGT. The CDR3 runs to 13 residues. The cDNA for TCR beta came from 5'RACE template switching with UMIs. Reprocessing the 5' RACE reads, TCRdb reports a single entry for every CDR3 protein and omits DNA. Its listing shows 300,000 or so distinct CDR3 sequences. Study-wide points: Leadership of the CD3+CD56-NKG2C+ fraction also belonged to these clonotypes in several donors. Top CD8+ clonotypes included the dominant CD3+CD56+NKG2C+ clonotypes in six donors.

In the case of this clonotype: The antigen remains unidentified.

V usage is TRBV6-2 or TRBV6-3 and J usage is TRBJ2-1; TCRdb reports TRBD2, a call that lacks DNA to check it against. The receptor comes from a woman between 18 and 75 years old in good health. The sequencing input was blood T cells: a sorted CD56 or NKG2C T cell subset, CD4+ or CD8+ T cells, or bulk PBMC T cells (not recorded which). The CDR3 protein is CASSFGPYNEQFF.